In its sample, the clone carrying this T cell receptor beta chain was seen once. Its target is unknown. Within the sample, other DNA sequences also encode this same CDR3. Primers included in the PCR were 60 Vbeta and 13 Jbeta primers. Assay used: immunoSEQ multiplex PCR; TCRdb lists only in-frame clones, some missing. The top ten clones hold 0.63% of a sample with 200,000 to 250,000 clones, less than 85% of them seen once. The sample comes from a study of cytomegalovirus exposure and HLA in healthy donors. Whole-study context: Among approximately 400 genotyped donors, about 85% fell in the Caucasian-associated ancestry cluster. Study outcomes and limitations: Associated with HLA alleles at 0.05 false discovery rate in a later analysis were about 17,000 TCR beta sequences.

Germline lookup yields CDR1 SNHLY and CDR2 FYNNEI. V gave up 6 bases and J gave up 1 base, with 11 bases separating them. This CDR3 region has 14 residues. The sample consisted of PBMCs. The TCR originated in a man aged 18 to 35 in good health and CMV-seronegative. The chain joins TRBV2 to TRBJ2-3, with D possibly matching TRBD2 (6 bases). The CDR3 here is CASRGPSGTDTQYF. The CDR3 nucleotides read TGTGCCAGCAGGGGGCCTAGCGGCACAGATACGCAGTATTTT.